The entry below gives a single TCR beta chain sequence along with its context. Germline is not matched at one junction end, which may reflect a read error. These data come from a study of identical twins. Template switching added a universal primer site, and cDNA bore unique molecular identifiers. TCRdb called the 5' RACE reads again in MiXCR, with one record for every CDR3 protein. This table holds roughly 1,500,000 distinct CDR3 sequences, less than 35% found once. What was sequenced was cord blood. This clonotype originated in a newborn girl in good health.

The CDR3 loop reads CAGSLQRGGKNEQYF. The DNA of the CDR3 is TGTGCCGGCAGCCTGCAGCGGGGGGGCAAAAACGAGCAGTACTTC. The chain couples TRBV7-2 to TRBJ2-7; 10 positions match TRBD2. The germline V gene has CDR1 SGHTA and CDR2 FQGNSA. This CDR3 is built from 15 residues.